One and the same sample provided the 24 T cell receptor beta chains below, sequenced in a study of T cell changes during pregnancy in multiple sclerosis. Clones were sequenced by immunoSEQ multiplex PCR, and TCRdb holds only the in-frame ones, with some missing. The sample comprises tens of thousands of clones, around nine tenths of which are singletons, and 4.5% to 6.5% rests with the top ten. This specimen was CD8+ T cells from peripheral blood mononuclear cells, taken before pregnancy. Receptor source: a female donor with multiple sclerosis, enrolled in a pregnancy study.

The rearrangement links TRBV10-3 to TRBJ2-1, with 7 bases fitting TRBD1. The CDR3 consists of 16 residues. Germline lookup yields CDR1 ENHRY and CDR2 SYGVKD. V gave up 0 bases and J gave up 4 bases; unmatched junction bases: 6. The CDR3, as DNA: TGTGCCATCAGTGAGTCGACGAGACAGGGATACAATGAGCAGTTCTTC. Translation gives CAISESTRQGYNEQFF.

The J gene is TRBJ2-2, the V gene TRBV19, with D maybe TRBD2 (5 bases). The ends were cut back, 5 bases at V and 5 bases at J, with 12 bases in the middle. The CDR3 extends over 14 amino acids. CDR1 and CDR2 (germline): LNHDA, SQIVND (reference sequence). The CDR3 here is CASSPTGVTGELFF. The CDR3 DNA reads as TGTGCCAGTAGTCCTACCGGGGTTACCGGGGAGCTGTTTTTT. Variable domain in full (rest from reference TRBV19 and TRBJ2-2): DGGITQSPKYLFRKEGQNVTLSCEQNLNHDAMYWYRQDPGQGLRLIYYSQIVNDFQKGDIAEGYSVSREKKESFPLTVTSAQKNPTAFYLCASSPTGVTGELFFGEGSRLTVL.

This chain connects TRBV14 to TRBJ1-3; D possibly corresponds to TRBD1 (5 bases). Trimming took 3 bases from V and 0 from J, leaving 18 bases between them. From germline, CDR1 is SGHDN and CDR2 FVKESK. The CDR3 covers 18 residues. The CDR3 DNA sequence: TGTGCCAGCAGCCACCCCCCTACAGGCGGCCCCTCTGGAAACACCATATATTTT. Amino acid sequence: CASSHPPTGGPSGNTIYF.

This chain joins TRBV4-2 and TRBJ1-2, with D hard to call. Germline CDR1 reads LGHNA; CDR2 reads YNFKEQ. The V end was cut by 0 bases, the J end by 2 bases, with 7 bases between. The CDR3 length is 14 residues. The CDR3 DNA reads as TGTGCCAGCAGCCAAGATGCGTCCAACTATGGCTACACCTTC. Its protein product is CASSQDASNYGYTF.

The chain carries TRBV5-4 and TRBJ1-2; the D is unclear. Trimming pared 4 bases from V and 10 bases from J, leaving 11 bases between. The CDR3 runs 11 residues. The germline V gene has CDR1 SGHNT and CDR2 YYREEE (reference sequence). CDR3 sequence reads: CASSVVYFYTF. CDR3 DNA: TGTGCCAGCAGCGTGGTTTATTTCTACACCTTC.

The CDR3 DNA reads as TGTGCCAGCAGTGACCTGAGGGACAGGGTAAGCCAAGAGACCCAGTACTTC. It translates to CASSDLRDRVSQETQYF. The chain links TRBV6-4 to TRBJ2-5, with 9 bases fitting TRBD1. V lost 2 bases, J lost 1 base, and 8 bases stayed unmatched. The CDR3 contains 17 residues. The germline V gene has CDR1 MRHNA and CDR2 SNTAGT.

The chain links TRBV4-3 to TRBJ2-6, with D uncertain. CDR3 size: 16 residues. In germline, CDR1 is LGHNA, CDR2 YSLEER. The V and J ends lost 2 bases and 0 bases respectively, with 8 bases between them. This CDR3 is CASSQHRGSGANVLTF. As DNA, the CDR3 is TGCGCCAGCAGCCAACACCGCGGCTCTGGGGCCAACGTCCTGACTTTC.

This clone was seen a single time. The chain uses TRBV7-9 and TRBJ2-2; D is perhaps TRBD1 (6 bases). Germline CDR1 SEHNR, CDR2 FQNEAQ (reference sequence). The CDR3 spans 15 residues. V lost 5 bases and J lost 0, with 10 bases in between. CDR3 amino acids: CASSIYRANTGELFF. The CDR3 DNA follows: TGTGCCAGCAGCATCTACAGGGCGAACACCGGGGAGCTGTTTTTT.

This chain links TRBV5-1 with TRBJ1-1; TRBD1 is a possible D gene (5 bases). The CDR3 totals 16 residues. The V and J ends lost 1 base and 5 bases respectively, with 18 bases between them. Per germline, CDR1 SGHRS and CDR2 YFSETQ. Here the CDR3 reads CASSLWGDIKGTEAFF. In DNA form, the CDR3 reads TGCGCCAGCAGCTTGTGGGGGGATATCAAGGGGACTGAAGCTTTCTTT.

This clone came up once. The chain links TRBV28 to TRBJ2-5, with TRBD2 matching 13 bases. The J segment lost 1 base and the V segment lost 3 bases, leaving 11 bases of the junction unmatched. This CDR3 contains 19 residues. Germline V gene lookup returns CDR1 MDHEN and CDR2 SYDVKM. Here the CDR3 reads CASSLPRTSGSPAQETQYF. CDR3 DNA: TGTGCCAGCAGTTTGCCCCGGACTAGCGGGAGTCCGGCCCAAGAGACCCAGTACTTC.

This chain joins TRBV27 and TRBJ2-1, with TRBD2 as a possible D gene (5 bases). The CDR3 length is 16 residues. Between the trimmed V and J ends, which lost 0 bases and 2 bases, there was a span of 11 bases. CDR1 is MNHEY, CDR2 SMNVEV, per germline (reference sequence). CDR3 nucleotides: TGTGCCAGCAGTTTATCCAGCGGCGGACCCTACAATGAGCAGTTCTTC. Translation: CASSLSSGGPYNEQFF.

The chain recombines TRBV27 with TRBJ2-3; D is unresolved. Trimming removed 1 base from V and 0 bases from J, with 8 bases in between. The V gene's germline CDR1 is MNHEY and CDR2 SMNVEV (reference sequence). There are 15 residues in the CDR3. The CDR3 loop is CASSLWSGSTDTQYF. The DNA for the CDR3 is TGTGCCAGCAGTTTATGGTCGGGTAGCACAGATACGCAGTATTTT.

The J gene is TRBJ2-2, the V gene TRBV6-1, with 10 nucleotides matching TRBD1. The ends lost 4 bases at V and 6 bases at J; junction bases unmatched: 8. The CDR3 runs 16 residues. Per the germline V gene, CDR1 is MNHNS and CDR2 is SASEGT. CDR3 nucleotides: TGTGCCAGCAGTGCAAATCCGGGACAGGGGTCCGGGGAGCTGTTTTTT. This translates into CASSANPGQGSGELFF.

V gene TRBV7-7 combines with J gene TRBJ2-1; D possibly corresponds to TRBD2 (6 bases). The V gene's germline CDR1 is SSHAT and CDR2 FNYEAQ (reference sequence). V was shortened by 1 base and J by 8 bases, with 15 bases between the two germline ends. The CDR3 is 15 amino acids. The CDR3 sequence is CASSLGTMDDDEQFF. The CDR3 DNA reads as TGTGCCAGCAGCTTAGGGACTATGGACGACGATGAGCAGTTCTTC.

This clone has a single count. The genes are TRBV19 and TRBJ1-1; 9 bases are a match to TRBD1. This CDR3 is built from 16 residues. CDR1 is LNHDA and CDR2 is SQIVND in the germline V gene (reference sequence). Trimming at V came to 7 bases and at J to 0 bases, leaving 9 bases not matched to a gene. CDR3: CASTLGQGSLNTEAFF. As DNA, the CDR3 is TGTGCCAGTACCCTGGGACAGGGTAGTCTGAACACTGAAGCTTTCTTT.

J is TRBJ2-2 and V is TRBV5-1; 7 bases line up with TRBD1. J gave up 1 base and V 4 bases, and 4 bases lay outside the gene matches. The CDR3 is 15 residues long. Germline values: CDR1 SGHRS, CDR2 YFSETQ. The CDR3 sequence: CASSQGTENTGELFF. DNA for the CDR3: TGCGCCAGCAGCCAGGGGACAGAGAACACCGGGGAGCTGTTTTTT.

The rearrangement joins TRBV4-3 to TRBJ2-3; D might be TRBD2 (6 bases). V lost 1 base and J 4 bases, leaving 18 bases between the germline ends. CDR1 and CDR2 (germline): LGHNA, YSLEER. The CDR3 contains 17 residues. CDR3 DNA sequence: TGCGCCAGCAGCCAAGCTCCCTACCTATCTAGCGCAGATACGCAGTATTTT. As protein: CASSQAPYLSSADTQYF.

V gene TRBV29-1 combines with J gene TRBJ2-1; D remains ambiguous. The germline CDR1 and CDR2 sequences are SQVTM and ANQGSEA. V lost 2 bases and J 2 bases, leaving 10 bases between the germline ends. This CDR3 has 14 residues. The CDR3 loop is CSVETKRTYNEQFF. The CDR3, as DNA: TGCAGCGTTGAAACAAAGAGGACCTACAATGAGCAGTTCTTC.

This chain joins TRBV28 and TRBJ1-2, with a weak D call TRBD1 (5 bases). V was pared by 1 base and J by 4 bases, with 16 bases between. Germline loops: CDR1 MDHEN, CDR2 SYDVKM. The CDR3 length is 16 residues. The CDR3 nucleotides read TGTGCCAGCAGTTTATTGACTCGGGGGGATCGCTATGGCTACACCTTC. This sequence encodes CASSLLTRGDRYGYTF.

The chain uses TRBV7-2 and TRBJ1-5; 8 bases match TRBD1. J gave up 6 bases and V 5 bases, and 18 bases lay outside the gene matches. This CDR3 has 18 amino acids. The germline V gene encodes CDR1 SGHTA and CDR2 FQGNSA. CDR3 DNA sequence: TGTGCCAGCAGCGCGTCCGTTGACAGGGGCAACTTCCCTCAGCCCCAGCATTTT. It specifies CASSASVDRGNFPQPQHF.

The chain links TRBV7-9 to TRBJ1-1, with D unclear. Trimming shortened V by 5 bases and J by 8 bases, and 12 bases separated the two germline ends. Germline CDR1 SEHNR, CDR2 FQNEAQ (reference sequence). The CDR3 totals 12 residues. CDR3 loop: CASSPLAFEAFF. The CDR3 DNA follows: TGTGCCAGCAGCCCATTGGCATTCGAAGCTTTCTTT.

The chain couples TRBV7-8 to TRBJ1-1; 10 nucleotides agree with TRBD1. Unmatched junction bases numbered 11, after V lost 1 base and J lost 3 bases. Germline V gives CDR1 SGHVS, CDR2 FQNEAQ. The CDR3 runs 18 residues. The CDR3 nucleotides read TGTGCCAGCAGCTTAGGGGTCGGGACAGGGGTGATGTACACTGAAGCTTTCTTT. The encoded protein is CASSLGVGTGVMYTEAFF.

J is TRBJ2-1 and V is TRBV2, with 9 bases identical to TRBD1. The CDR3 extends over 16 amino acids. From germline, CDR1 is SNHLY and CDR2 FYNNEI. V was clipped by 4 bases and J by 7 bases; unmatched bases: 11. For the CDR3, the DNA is TGTGCCAGCAGTGCCTGGGGGGACAGGGACCTGAATGAGCAGTTCTTC. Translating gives CASSAWGDRDLNEQFF. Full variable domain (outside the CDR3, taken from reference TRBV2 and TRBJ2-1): EPEVTQTPSHQVTQMGQEVILRCVPISNHLYFYWYRQILGQKVEFLVSFYNNEISEKSEIFDDQFSVERPDGSNFTLKIRSTKLEDSAMYFCASSAWGDRDLNEQFFGPGTRLTVL.

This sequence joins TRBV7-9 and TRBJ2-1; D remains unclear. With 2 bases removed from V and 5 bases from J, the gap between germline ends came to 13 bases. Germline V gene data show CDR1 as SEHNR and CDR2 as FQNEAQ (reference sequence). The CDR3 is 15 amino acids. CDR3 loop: CASSLSPALDNEQFF. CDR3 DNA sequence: TGTGCCAGCAGCTTATCGCCCGCGCTGGACAATGAGCAGTTCTTC.